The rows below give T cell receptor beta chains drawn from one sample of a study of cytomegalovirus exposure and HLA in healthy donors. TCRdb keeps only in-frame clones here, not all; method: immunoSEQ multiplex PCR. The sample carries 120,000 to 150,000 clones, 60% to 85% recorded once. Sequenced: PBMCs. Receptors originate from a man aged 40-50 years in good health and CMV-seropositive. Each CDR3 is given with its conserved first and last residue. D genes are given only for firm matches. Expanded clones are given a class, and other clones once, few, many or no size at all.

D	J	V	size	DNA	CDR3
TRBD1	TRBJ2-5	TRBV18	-	TGTGCCAGCTCACTCGGGACAGGGGGCATGGAGACCCAGTACTTC	CASSLGTGGMETQYF
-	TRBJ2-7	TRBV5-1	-	TGCGCCAGCAGCTTGGAAAACCCAACCTCGGGGGAGCAGTACTTC	CASSLENPTSGEQYF
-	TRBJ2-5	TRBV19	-	TGTGCCAGCGCGTCGGGGGTCCTCCAAGAGACCCAGTACTTC	CASASGVLQETQYF
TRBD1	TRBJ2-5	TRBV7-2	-	TGTGCCAGCAGCTTAGCAGGACAGGGACCCCAAGAGACCCAGTACTTC	CASSLAGQGPQETQYF
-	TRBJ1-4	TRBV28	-	TGTGCCAGCTCCTTCAGGGAGGGTGGGGAAAAACTGTTTTTT	CASSFREGGEKLFF
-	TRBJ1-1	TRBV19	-	TGTGCCAGTAGGACAGGTCTCCTGAACACTGAAGCTTTCTTT	CASRTGLLNTEAFF
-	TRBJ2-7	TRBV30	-	TGTGCCTGGAGTGTTCTCTGGGAAAGGGGCCCCTACGAGCAGTACTTC	CAWSVLWERGPYEQYF
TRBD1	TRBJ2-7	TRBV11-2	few	TGTGCCAGCAGCCGGAGGCTACTAACAGGGGGCCGTTCCTACGAGCAGTACTTC	CASSRRLLTGGRSYEQYF
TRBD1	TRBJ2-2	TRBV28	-	TGTGCCACATCCCGGGACAGGGTAGGCACGAACACCGGGGAGCTGTTTTTT	CATSRDRVGTNTGELFF
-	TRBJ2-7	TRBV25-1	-	TGTGCCAGCAGTGGGCCCGAGAGCAGCGGCTCCTACGAGCAGTACTTC	CASSGPESSGSYEQYF
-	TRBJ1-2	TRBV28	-	TGTGCCAGCAGTTTTGGGGGGGGTTTCGGCCCCTATGGCTACACCTTC	CASSFGGGFGPYGYTF
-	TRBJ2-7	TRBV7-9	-	TGTTCCAGCAGCTCAGGTATGGACGAGCAGTACTTC	CSSSSGMDEQYF
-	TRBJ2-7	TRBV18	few	TGTGCCAGCTCACCAGATGGACTCTCCTACGAGCAGTACTTC	CASSPDGLSYEQYF
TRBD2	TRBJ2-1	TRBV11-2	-	TGTGCCAGCAGCCGTTGGGTAGCGGGAGACAATGAGCAGTTCTTC	CASSRWVAGDNEQFF
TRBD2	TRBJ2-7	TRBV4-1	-	TGCGCCAGCAGCCAGATCAGCGGGATTTTGGGCGAGCAGTACTTC	CASSQISGILGEQYF
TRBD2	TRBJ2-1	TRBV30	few	TGTGCCTGGAGTCGGGGGGTTTACAATGAGCAGTTCTTC	CAWSRGVYNEQFF
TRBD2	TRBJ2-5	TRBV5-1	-	TGCGCCAGCAGCGTACTATCGGGAGGAGAAGAGACCCAGTACTTC	CASSVLSGGEETQYF
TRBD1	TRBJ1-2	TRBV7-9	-	TGTTCCAGCAGCTTGGGACAGACCTATGGCTACACCTTC	CSSSLGQTYGYTF